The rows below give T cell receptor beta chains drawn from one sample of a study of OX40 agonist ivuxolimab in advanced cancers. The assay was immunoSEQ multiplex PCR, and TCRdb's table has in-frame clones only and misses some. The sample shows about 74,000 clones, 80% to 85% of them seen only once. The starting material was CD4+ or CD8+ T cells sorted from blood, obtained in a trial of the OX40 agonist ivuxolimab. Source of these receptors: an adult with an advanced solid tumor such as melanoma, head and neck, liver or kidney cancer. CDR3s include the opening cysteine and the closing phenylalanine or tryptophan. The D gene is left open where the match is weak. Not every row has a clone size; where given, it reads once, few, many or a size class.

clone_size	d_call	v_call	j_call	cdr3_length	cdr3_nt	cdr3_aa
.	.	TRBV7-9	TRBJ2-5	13	TGTGCCAGCAGCTTCTCCGAAGGAGAGACCCAGTACTTC	CASSFSEGETQYF
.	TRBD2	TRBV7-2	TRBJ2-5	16	TGTGCCAGCAGCTCATGGTCACTAGCGGGAGGAGAGACCCAGTACTTC	CASSSWSLAGGETQYF
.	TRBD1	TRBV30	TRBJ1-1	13	TGTGCCTGGGGGAGACAGGGCCTCGACGAAGCTTTCTTT	CAWGRQGLDEAFF
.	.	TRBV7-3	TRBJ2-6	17	TGTGCCAGCAGCCGCCAGACGGGGGTAACTGGGGCCAACGTCCTGACTTTC	CASSRQTGVTGANVLTF
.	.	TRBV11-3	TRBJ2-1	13	TGTGCCAGCAGCTTAGCCCAGTACAATGAGCAGTTCTTC	CASSLAQYNEQFF
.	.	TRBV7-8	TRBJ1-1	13	TGTGCCAGCAGCCCGGAGGCACGGACCGAAGCTTTCTTT	CASSPEARTEAFF
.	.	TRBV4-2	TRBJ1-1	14	TGTGCCAGCAGCCTCCCGGGACGCAACACTGAAGCTTTCTTT	CASSLPGRNTEAFF
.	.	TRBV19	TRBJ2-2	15	TGTGCCAGTACCCCGAACAGAGCGAACACCGGGGAGCTGTTTTTT	CASTPNRANTGELFF
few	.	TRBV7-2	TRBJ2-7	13	TGTGCCAGCAGCTTATCTCCGACCTACGAGCAGTACTTC	CASSLSPTYEQYF
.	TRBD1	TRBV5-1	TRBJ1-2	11	TGTGCCAGCAGCAGAACAGGGGCAGACACCTTC	CASSRTGADTF
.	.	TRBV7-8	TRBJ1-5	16	TGTGCCAGCAGCTTAGCGGGGGGGATGAGCAATCAGCCCCAGCATTTT	CASSLAGGMSNQPQHF
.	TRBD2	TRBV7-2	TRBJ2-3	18	TGTGCCAGCAGCGCAGCCGCCTCTAGCGGGGGGGCTGGAGATACGCAGTATTTT	CASSAAASSGGAGDTQYF
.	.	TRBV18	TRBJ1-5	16	TGTGCCAGCTCACCAGCCGAGAGGGCCCAAAATCAGCCCCAGCATTTT	CASSPAERAQNQPQHF
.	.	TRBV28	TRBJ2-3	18	TGTGCCAGCCTTGGTGTTCGTACCGGGACCCGGAGGGCAGATACGCAGTATTTT	CASLGVRTGTRRADTQYF
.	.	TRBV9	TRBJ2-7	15	TGTGCCAGCAGTGTCGGTCCGAACGCACAATACGAGCAGTACTTC	CASSVGPNAQYEQYF
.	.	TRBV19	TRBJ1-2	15	TGTGCCAGTAGTATCTTGGACAGCGCTAACTATGGCTACACCTTC	CASSILDSANYGYTF
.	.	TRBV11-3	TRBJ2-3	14	TGTGCCAGCAGCTTAGGTCGTGTCGGTGATACGCAGTATTTT	CASSLGRVGDTQYF
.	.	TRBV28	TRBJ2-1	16	TGTGCCAGCAGTTTAGGGAAGGGGAGCTCCTACAATGAGCAGTTCTTC	CASSLGKGSSYNEQFF
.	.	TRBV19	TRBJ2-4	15	TGTGCCAGTAGCTGGGGGAGCCCCCAAAAAAACATTCAGTACTTC	CASSWGSPQKNIQYF
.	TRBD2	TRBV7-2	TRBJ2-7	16	TGTGCCAGCAGCTTAGTCCCGACTAGCAGAGCCTACGAGCAGTACTTC	CASSLVPTSRAYEQYF
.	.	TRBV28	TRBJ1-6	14	TGTGCCAGCAGGAAGAGCTCCTATAATTCACCCCTCCACTTT	CASRKSSYNSPLHF
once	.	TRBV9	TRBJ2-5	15	TGTGCCAGCAGCGGGGGGGCGGGAGCCGCGGAGACCCAGTACTTC	CASSGGAGAAETQYF
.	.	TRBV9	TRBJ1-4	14	TGTGCCAGCAGCGTAAGTCAGGGAAATGAAAAACTGTTTTTT	CASSVSQGNEKLFF
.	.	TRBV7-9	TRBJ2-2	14	TGTGCCAGCAGCTTATTGGGGTCATCCGGGGAGCTGTTTTTT	CASSLLGSSGELFF
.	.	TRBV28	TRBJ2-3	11	TGTGCCAGCAGTTCCACAGATACGCAGTATTTT	CASSSTDTQYF
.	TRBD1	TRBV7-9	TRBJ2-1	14	TGTGCCAGCAGCCCGACAGGGGCCTACAATGAGCAGTTCTTC	CASSPTGAYNEQFF
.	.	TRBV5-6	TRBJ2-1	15	TGTGCCAGCAGCTTGGGCGGAACCCCCTACAATGAGCAGTTCTTC	CASSLGGTPYNEQFF
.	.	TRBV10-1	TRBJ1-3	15	TGCGCCAGCAGTGAGGGGGGTTCCTCTGGAAACACCATATATTTT	CASSEGGSSGNTIYF
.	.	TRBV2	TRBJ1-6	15	TGTGCCAGCAGTGAACAGGGGACCGGTAATTCACCCCTCCACTTT	CASSEQGTGNSPLHF
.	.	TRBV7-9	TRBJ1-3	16	TGTGCCAGCAGCTTAGGGACCGCCGCGGTAGGAAACACCATATATTTT	CASSLGTAAVGNTIYF
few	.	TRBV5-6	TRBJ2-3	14	TGTGCCAGCAGCTTCGGGCAGAGCACAGATACGCAGTATTTT	CASSFGQSTDTQYF
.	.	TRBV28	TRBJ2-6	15	TGTGCCAGCAGTCACCCCCAGCCTGGGGCCAACGTCCTGACTTTC	CASSHPQPGANVLTF
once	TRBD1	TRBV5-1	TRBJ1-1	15	TGCGCCAGCAGCCCCTTGTGGACAGGGGGCACTGAAGCTTTCTTT	CASSPLWTGGTEAFF
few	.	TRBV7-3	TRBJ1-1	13	TGTGCCAGCAGCCTTCGGCTGAACACTGAAGCTTTCTTT	CASSLRLNTEAFF
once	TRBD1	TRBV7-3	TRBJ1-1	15	TGTGCCAGCAGCTTAACGAGCTCAGGACAGGTTGAAGCTTTCTTT	CASSLTSSGQVEAFF
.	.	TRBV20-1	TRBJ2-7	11	TGCAGTGCGTCTCTAGCCTACGAGCAGTACTTC	CSASLAYEQYF
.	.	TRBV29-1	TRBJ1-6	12	TGCAGCGTAAAGGACAGCAATTCACCCCTCCACTTT	CSVKDSNSPLHF
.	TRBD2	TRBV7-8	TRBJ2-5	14	TGTGCCAGCACCCGCGACTGGGGGGGAAAGACCCAGTACTTC	CASTRDWGGKTQYF
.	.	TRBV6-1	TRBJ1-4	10	TGTGCCAGCAGTGATGGAAAACTGTTTTTT	CASSDGKLFF
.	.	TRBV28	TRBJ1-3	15	TGTGCCAGCAGTTTTGCGGGGGCGAAAGGAAACACCATATATTTT	CASSFAGAKGNTIYF
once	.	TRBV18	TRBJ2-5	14	TGTGCCAGCTCACCACCTAGCTCTCAAGAGACCCAGTACTTC	CASSPPSSQETQYF